The clone carrying this T cell receptor (beta chain) has just one count. J gave up 0 bases and V 7 bases, and 11 bases lay outside the gene matches. CDR3 size: 17 residues. Per germline, CDR1 LGHDT and CDR2 YNNKEL (reference sequence). This entry comes from a study of blood T cell repertoires in COVID-19. The table came from immunoSEQ multiplex PCR; TCRdb's copy has only in-frame clones and leaves some out. Of 450,000 to 500,000 clones listed, 75% to 90% are singletons. The clonotype was recovered from a human donor in a cohort sampled during active COVID-19. Sample: peripheral blood. This chain joins TRBV3-1 (or the pseudogene TRBV3-2) and TRBJ1-4, with 7 bases matching TRBD1. The CDR3 nucleotides are TGTGCCAGCACCCCGACAGGGACGAGGGCAACTAATGAAAAACTGTTTTTT. Translation gives CASTPTGTRATNEKLFF.